What follows are 6 T cell receptor beta chains derived from one specimen sequenced in a study of graft-versus-host responses after intestinal transplantation. These TCRs' antigens remain unknown. The protocol was immunoSEQ multiplex PCR, while the TCRdb copy is restricted to in-frame clones and leaves out a portion. The table records tens of thousands of clones, roughly 93% of them present only once. The specimen comprised unstimulated CD4+ T cells sorted from spleen or lymph node cells, sampled before transplant. Receptors originate from a human donor who was the organ donor for an intestinal transplant.

The chain recombines TRBV5-1 with TRBJ2-7; TRBD1 matches 7 bases. The CDR3 totals 14 residues. CDR1 and CDR2 (germline): SGHRS, YFSETQ. J lost 2 bases, V lost 0 bases, and 2 bases had no gene match. This chain's CDR3 is CASSLDRGAYEQYF. CDR3 nucleotides: TGCGCCAGCAGCTTGGACAGGGGCGCCTACGAGCAGTACTTC.

This clone was seen just once. The chain employs TRBV27 and TRBJ1-6; tentative D call: TRBD1 (6 bases). The germline V gene encodes CDR1 MNHEY and CDR2 SMNVEV (reference sequence). Trimming shortened V by 1 base and J by 9 bases, and 10 bases separated the two germline ends. The CDR3 runs 14 residues. The CDR3, as DNA: TGTGCCAGCAGTTTATTGGGGGCGGCTTCACCCCTCCACTTT. This codes for CASSLLGAASPLHF.

This chain connects TRBV7-9 to TRBJ2-2; D not resolved. The length of the CDR3 is 12 residues. V was cut by 3 bases and J by 7 bases, with 6 bases left in between. Germline assignment: CDR1 SEHNR and CDR2 FQNEAQ (reference sequence). The CDR3 region has the DNA TGTGCCAGCAGCTTTCCCCTCGGGGAGCTGTTTTTT. Its translation: CASSFPLGELFF.

This chain uses TRBV5-4 with TRBJ1-6; 9 nucleotides match TRBD1. This CDR3 region has 14 residues. In germline, CDR1 is SGHNT, CDR2 YYREEE (reference sequence). V lost 4 bases to trimming and J lost 9 bases; unmatched junction nucleotides: 5. CDR3 sequence (DNA): TGTGCCAGCAGCCCGGGACAGGGTAGTTCACCCCTCCACTTT. This sequence encodes CASSPGQGSSPLHF.

The chain is built from TRBV5-1 and TRBJ1-6, with TRBD1 as a possible D gene (5 bases). V lost 1 base and J 10 bases, leaving 15 bases between the germline ends. This CDR3 comprises 15 residues. Germline V gene sequence: CDR1 SGHRS, CDR2 YFSETQ. CDR3 residues: CASSLRDASGSPLHF. In DNA form, the CDR3 reads TGCGCCAGCAGCTTGCGGGACGCCTCTGGGTCACCCCTCCACTTT. The full variable domain, completed using reference TRBV5-1 and TRBJ1-6, is KAGVTQTPRYLIKTRGQQVTLSCSPISGHRSVSWYQQTPGQGLQFLFEYFSETQRNKGNFPGRFSGRQFSNSRSEMNVSTLELGDSALYLCASSLRDASGSPLHFGNGTRLTVT.

The gene calls are TRBV7-2 and TRBJ2-1, with 7 bases matching TRBD2. The germline V gene encodes CDR1 SGHTA and CDR2 FQGNSA. This CDR3 comprises 15 residues. With 5 bases clipped from V and 5 bases from J, the junction kept 9 bases outside the gene matches. CDR3 amino acids: CASSLPGGSDNEQFF. CDR3 DNA: TGTGCCAGCAGCCTCCCGGGGGGTTCGGACAATGAGCAGTTCTTC.